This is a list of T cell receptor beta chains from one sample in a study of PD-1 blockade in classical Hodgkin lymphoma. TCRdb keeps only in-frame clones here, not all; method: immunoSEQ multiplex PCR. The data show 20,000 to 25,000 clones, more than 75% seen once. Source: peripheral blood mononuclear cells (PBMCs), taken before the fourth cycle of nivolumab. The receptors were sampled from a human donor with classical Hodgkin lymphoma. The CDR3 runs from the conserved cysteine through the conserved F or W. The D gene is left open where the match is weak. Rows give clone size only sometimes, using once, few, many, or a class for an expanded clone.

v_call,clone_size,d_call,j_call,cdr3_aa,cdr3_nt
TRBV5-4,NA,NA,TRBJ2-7,CASSQDPGPLPEYF,TGTGCCAGCAGCCAAGATCCAGGACCGCTGCCTGAGTACTTC
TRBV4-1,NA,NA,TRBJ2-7,CASSQEAGAGLYEQYF,TGCGCCAGCAGCCAAGAAGCTGGGGCTGGGCTCTACGAGCAGTACTTC
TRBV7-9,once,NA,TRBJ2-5,CASSLLETQYF,TGTGCCAGCAGCTTACTTGAGACCCAGTACTTC
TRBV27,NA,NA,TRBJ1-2,CASSLEGVSGYTF,TGTGCCAGCAGTTTAGAGGGGGTGAGTGGCTACACCTTC
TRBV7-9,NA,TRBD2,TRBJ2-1,CASSLISTSASSYNEQFF,TGTGCCAGCAGTCTAATCTCCACTAGCGCCAGCTCCTACAATGAGCAGTTCTTC
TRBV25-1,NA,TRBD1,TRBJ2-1,CASSGGQGYNEQFF,TGTGCCAGCAGTGGCGGACAGGGTTACAATGAGCAGTTCTTC
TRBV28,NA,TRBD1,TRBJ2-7,CASSSTDRGKYEQYF,TGTGCCAGCAGTTCGACGGACAGGGGGAAGTACGAGCAGTACTTC
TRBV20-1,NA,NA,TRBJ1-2,CSAPGIYGYTF,TGCAGTGCTCCAGGGATTTACGGCTACACCTTC
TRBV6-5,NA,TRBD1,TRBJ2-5,CASSSILGTAKETQYF,TGTGCCAGCAGTTCTATTCTAGGGACAGCCAAAGAGACCCAGTACTTC
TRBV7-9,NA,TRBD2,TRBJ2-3,CASSLEAGRTDTQYF,TGTGCCAGCAGCTTGGAAGCGGGGCGCACAGATACGCAGTATTTT
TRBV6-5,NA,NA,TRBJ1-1,CASSYKAGAGNTEAFF,TGTGCCAGCAGTTATAAGGCAGGGGCAGGGAACACTGAAGCTTTCTTT
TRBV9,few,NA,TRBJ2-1,CASSVGISGLSYNEQFF,TGTGCCAGCAGCGTAGGTATTAGCGGTCTCTCCTACAATGAGCAGTTCTTC
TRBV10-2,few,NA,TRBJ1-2,CASSPDSIYGYTF,TGCGCCAGCAGCCCTGACAGCATCTATGGCTACACCTTC
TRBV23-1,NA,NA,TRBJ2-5,CASRQPQETQYF,TGCGCCAGCAGACAGCCCCAAGAGACCCAGTACTTC
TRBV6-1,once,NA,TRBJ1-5,CASSEIARGEGNQPQHF,TGTGCCAGCAGTGAAATAGCCAGGGGAGAAGGCAATCAGCCCCAGCATTTT
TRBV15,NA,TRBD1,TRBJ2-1,CATSRGQGAGYNEQFF,TGTGCCACCAGCAGAGGACAGGGGGCGGGTTACAATGAGCAGTTCTTC
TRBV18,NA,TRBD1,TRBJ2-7,CASSPGQGIHEQYF,TGTGCCAGCTCACCGGGACAGGGAATCCACGAGCAGTACTTC
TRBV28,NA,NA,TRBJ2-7,CASTVGGNHEQYF,TGTGCCAGCACGGTAGGAGGGAACCACGAGCAGTACTTC
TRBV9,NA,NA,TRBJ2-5,CASSGLIMGGTQYF,TGTGCCAGCAGCGGGTTAATTATGGGGGGGACCCAGTACTTC
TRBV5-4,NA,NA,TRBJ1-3,CASSVGGSGNTIYF,TGTGCCAGCAGTGTAGGGGGCTCTGGAAACACCATATATTTT
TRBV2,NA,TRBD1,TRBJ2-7,CASTLDRGRREQYF,TGTGCCAGCACCCTGGACAGGGGTAGGCGCGAGCAGTACTTC
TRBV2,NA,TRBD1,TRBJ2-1,CASIRGPSYNEQFF,TGTGCCAGCATCAGGGGGCCTTCCTACAATGAGCAGTTCTTC
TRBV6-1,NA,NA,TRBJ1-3,CASSEGDPLSGNTIYF,TGTGCCAGCAGTGAAGGCGACCCTCTCTCTGGAAACACCATATATTTT
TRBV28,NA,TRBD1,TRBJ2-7,CASSSGTAMGQYF,TGTGCCAGCAGTTCCGGGACAGCGATGGGGCAGTACTTC
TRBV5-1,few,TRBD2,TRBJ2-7,CASSFPGLAGGSYEQYF,TGCGCCAGCAGCTTTCCGGGACTAGCGGGAGGATCCTACGAGCAGTACTTC
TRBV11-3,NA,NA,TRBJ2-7,CASSSQGGDEQYF,TGTGCCAGCAGCTCTCAGGGGGGAGACGAGCAGTACTTC
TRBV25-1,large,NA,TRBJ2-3,CASTAGDTQYF,TGTGCCTCCACAGCGGGAGATACGCAGTATTTT
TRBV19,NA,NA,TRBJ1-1,CASSIRWTEAFF,TGTGCCAGTAGTATCCGATGGACTGAAGCTTTCTTT
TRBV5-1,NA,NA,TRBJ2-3,CASSAASGGRDTQYF,TGCGCCAGCAGCGCCGCCAGTGGGGGGAGAGATACGCAGTATTTT
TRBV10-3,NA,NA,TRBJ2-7,CAISEPKKRPSGLSYEQYF,TGTGCCATCAGTGAGCCTAAGAAACGACCGTCAGGCTTGTCTTACGAGCAGTACTTC